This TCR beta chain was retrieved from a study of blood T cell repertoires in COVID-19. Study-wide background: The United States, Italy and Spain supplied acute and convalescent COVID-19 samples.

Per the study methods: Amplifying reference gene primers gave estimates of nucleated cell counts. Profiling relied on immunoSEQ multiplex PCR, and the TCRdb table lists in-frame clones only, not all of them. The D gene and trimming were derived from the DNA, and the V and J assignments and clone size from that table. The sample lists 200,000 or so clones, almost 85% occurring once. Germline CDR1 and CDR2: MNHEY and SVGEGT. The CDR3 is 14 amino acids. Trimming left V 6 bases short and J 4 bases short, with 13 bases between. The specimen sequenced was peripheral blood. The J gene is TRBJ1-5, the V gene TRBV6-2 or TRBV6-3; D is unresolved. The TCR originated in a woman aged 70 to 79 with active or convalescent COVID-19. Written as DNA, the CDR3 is TGTGCCAGCAGCGGAGGGCGGGGAAATCAGCCCCAGCATTTT. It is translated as CASSGGRGNQPQHF.